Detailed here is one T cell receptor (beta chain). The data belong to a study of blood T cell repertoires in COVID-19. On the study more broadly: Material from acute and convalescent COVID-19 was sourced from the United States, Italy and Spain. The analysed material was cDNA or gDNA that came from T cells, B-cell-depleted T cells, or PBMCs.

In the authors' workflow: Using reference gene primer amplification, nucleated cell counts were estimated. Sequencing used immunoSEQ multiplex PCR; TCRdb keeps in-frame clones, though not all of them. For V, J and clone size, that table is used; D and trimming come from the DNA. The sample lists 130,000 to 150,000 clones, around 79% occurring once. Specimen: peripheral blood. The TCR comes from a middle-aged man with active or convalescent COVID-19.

The CDR3 loop is CASSSQSGAGTDTQYF. Written as DNA, the CDR3 is TGTGCCAGCAGTTCCCAGAGCGGGGCCGGCACAGATACGCAGTATTTT. V gene TRBV28 combines with J gene TRBJ2-3; the match to TRBD2 covers 7 bases. The CDR3 extends over 16 amino acids. Germline V gene lookup returns CDR1 MDHEN and CDR2 SYDVKM. J was trimmed by 1 base and V by 4 bases; bases with no gene match: 8.